This T cell receptor (beta chain) stems from a study of T cell changes during pregnancy in multiple sclerosis. Germline lookup yields CDR1 MDHEN and CDR2 SYDVKM. This CDR3 contains 17 residues. The germline V and J ends were trimmed by 3 bases and 3 bases, with 19 bases remaining between them. Profiling relied on immunoSEQ multiplex PCR, and the TCRdb table lists in-frame clones only, not all of them. This table has roughly 48,000 clones, about 92% appearing once. The J gene is TRBJ2-3, the V gene TRBV28; D is possibly TRBD1 (6 bases). This specimen was CD4+ T cells from peripheral blood mononuclear cells, taken in the second trimester of pregnancy. The source is a female donor in good health, enrolled as a control in a pregnancy study. DNA of the CDR3: TGTGCCAGCAGTTTTATCCGGTCGGACAGCTTAACAGATACGCAGTATTTT. It translates to CASSFIRSDSLTDTQYF. The complete variable domain, with remaining parts taken from reference TRBV28 and TRBJ2-3, reads DVKVTQSSRYLVKRTGEKVFLECVQDMDHENMFWYRQDPGLGLRLIYFSYDVKMKEKGDIPEGYSVSREKKERFSLILESASTNQTSMYLCASSFIRSDSLTDTQYFGPGTRLTVL.